This paragraph reports one TCR beta chain. This sample was taken from a study of blood T cell repertoires in COVID-19. Across the study: Sources were T cells, B-cell-depleted T cells, or PBMCs; the material itself was cDNA or gDNA.

Assay used: immunoSEQ multiplex PCR; TCRdb lists only in-frame clones, some missing. The data contain approximately 100,000 clones, approximately 91% of them seen just once; the ten biggest clones take up roughly a sixth. With 4 bases clipped from V and 5 bases from J, the junction kept 11 bases outside the gene matches. The CDR3 runs 17 residues. Germline V gives CDR1 LGHNA, CDR2 YNFKEQ. V is TRBV4-2 and J is TRBJ2-3; 11 bases line up with TRBD2. The sequenced sample was peripheral blood. The source of this sequence is a man over 45 with acute or convalescent COVID-19. DNA of the CDR3: TGTGCCAGCAGCCCCGAAGGACTAGCGGGTGCTCAAGATACGCAGTATTTT. It specifies CASSPEGLAGAQDTQYF.